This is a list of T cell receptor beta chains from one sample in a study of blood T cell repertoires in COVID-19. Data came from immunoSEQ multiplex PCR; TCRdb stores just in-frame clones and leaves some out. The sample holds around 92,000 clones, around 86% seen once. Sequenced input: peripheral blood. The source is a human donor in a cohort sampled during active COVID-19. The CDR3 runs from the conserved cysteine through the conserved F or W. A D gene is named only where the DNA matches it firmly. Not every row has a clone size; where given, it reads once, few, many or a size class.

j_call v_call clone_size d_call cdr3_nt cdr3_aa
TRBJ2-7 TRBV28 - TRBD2 TGTGCCAGCAGTTTCACCCTTAGCGGGAGCTCCTACGAGCAGTACTTC CASSFTLSGSSYEQYF
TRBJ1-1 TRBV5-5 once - TGTGCCAGCAGCTGGGAGACTGAAGCTTTCTTT CASSWETEAFF
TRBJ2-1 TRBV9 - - TGTGCCAGCAGCCCCCCACCCAGGGGCCCAACCTACAATGAGCAGTTCTTC CASSPPPRGPTYNEQFF
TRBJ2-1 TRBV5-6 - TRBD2 TGTGCCAGCAGCTTGGGAGGGCTAGCGGGCCCCGGGAATGAGCAGTTCTTC CASSLGGLAGPGNEQFF
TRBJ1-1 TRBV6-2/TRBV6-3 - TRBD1 TGTGCCAGCAGTTGGGGACAGGGAAACCCCCTGGACACTGAAGCTTTCTTT CASSWGQGNPLDTEAFF
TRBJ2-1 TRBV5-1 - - TGCGCCAGCAGCGAGGACCGCCGAGACGGGAGCAATGAGCAGTTCTTC CASSEDRRDGSNEQFF
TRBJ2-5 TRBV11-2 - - TGTGCCAGCAGCAGACTCGGGGAGACCCAGTACTTC CASSRLGETQYF
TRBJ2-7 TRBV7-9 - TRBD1 TGTGCCAGCAGCAGGGACAGGGATCTTCACGAGCAGTACTTC CASSRDRDLHEQYF
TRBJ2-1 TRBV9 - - TGTGCCAGCAGCGCCCTTAGCGGTTACACCTACAATGAGCAGTTCTTC CASSALSGYTYNEQFF
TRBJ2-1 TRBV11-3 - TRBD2 TGTGCCAGCAGTCTGACTAGCGCTTCCGGGGATGAGCAGTTCTTC CASSLTSASGDEQFF
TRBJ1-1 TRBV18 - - TGTGCCAGCCTAACCGGGAACACTGAAGCTTTCTTT CASLTGNTEAFF
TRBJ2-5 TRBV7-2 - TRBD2 TGTGCCACCCAGGCCAGCGGGAGGGCCCGAGGTGAGACCCAGTACTTC CATQASGRARGETQYF
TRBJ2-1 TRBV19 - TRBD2 TGTGCCAGTAGTATAACTAGCGGGGGCCACAATGAGCAGTTCTTC CASSITSGGHNEQFF
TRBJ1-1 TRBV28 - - TGTGCCAGCAGTTTTGGAAGGGAGGAAGTCAACACTGAAGCTTTCTTT CASSFGREEVNTEAFF
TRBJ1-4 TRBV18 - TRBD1 TGTGCCAGCTCACTGGGGACAGCGGGGGACAAACTGTTTTTT CASSLGTAGDKLFF
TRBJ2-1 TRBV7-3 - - TGTGCCAGCAGCGCAACAGGGTCCTACAATGAGCAGTTCTTC CASSATGSYNEQFF
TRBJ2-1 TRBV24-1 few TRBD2 TGTGCCACCAGTGATCTCCCTAGCGGGAGGGGTTCCTACAATGAGCAGTTCTTC CATSDLPSGRGSYNEQFF
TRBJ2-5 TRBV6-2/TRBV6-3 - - TGTGCCAGCAGTTCCCTGGGCAGGTTGTACCAAGAGACCCAGTACTTC CASSSLGRLYQETQYF
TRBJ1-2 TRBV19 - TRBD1 TGTGCCAGTAGTATACGCTTAGGGACAGGTGCTAACTATGGCTACACCTTC CASSIRLGTGANYGYTF
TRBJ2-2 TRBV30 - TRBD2 TGTGCCTGGAGCCCCGGGACTAGCGGTCTCGGGGAGCTGTTTTTT CAWSPGTSGLGELFF
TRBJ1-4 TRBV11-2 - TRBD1 TGTGCCAGCAGCTCGGAACCAGGGGGGAGTGAAAAACTGTTTTTT CASSSEPGGSEKLFF
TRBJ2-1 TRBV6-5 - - TGTGCCACCACCGGACAAATCAATGAGCAGTTCTTC CATTGQINEQFF
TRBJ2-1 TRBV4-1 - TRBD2 TGCGCCAGCAGCCAAGACCCCGGGACTAGCAACAATGAGCAGTTCTTC CASSQDPGTSNNEQFF
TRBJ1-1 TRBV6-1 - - TGTGCCAGCAGTGAAAGGGGCACTGAAGCTTTCTTT CASSERGTEAFF
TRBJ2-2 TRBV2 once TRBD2 TGTGCCAGCAGTACTAGCGGGAAGGCCGGGGAGCTGTTTTTT CASSTSGKAGELFF
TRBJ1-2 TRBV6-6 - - TGTGCCAGCAGTTACGCGGACAGATCTAACTATGGCTACACCTTC CASSYADRSNYGYTF
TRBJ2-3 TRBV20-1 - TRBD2 TGCAGTGCTAGTGAACTAGCGGGAGGTCGCACAGATACGCAGTATTTT CSASELAGGRTDTQYF
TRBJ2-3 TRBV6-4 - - TGTGCCAGCAGTGACCCTCCGGGGGATACGCAGTATTTT CASSDPPGDTQYF
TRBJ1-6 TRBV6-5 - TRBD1 TGTGCCAGCAGCGGACAGGGGTATTCACCCCTCCACTTT CASSGQGYSPLHF
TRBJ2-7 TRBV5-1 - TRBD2 TGCGCCAGCAGCCCACTGGGAGGGGTAGGAGAGCAGTACTTC CASSPLGGVGEQYF
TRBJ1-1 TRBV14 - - TGTGCCAGCAGATGGGGGCTAGACACTGAAGCTTTCTTT CASRWGLDTEAFF
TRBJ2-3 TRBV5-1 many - TGCGCCAGCAGCTTGGAAGACGCAGGGACAGATACGCAGTATTTT CASSLEDAGTDTQYF
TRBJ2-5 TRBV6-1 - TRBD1 TGTGCCAGCAGTGAGGGACAGGGGGCCAGCGAGACCCAGTACTTC CASSEGQGASETQYF
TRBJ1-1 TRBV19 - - TGTGCCAGTAGTATGTTACTAGGAGACACTGAAGCTTTCTTT CASSMLLGDTEAFF
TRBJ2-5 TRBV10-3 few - TGTGCCATCAGTAGCCGGGACACACTCCGTCCCTACTTC CAISSRDTLRPYF
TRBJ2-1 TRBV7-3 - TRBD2 TGTGCCAGCAGCTTATCCCAGCGGGGTGAGCAGTTCTTC CASSLSQRGEQFF
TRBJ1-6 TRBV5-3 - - TGTGCCAGAACCGTAACCCGGGACTTCGCGGTCGAGGATTCACCCCTCCACTTT CARTVTRDFAVEDSPLHF
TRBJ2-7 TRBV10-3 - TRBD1 TGTGCCATCACTCCGGGACAGGGCTTCTACGAGCAGTACTTC CAITPGQGFYEQYF
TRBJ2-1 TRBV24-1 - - TGTGCCACCAGTGACACAAGTGTTCGGGATGAGCAGTTCTTC CATSDTSVRDEQFF
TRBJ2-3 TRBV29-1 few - TGCAGCGTTGACCCGGGCACAGATACGCAGTATTTT CSVDPGTDTQYF
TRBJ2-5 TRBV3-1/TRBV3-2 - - TGTGCCAGCAGCCAAGATCCGGCAGGAAGCGAGACCCAGTACTTC CASSQDPAGSETQYF
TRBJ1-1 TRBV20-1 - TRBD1 TGCAGTGCTAGTCGGGACAGGGTGACTGAAGCTTTCTTT CSASRDRVTEAFF
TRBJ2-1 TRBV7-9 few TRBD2 TGTGCCAGCACAAGACTAGCGGGGGATGAGCAGTTCTTC CASTRLAGDEQFF
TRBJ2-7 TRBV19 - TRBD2 TGTGCCAGTAGTCCTGGGACTAGCGGGAGGGAACAGTACTTC CASSPGTSGREQYF
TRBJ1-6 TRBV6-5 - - TGTGCCAGCTGTAGCTCCTATAATTCACCCCTCCACTTT CASCSSYNSPLHF
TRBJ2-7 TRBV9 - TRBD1 TGTGCCAGCAGCGTAGCTGGACAGGGGCCGTACGAGCAGTACTTC CASSVAGQGPYEQYF
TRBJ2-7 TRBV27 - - TGTGCCAGCAGTTTCTCGGCAGGGCCCTACGAGCAGTACTTC CASSFSAGPYEQYF
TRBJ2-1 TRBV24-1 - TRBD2 TGTGCCACCAGTGAGCGGGAGGGAGAAAATGAGCAGTTCTTC CATSEREGENEQFF
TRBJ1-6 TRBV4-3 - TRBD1 TGCGCCAGCAGCCAAGGACAGGGGGCAAGAAATTCACCCCTCCACTTT CASSQGQGARNSPLHF
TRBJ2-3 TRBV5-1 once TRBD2 TGCGCCAGCAGCTTTCTTACTAGCGGGGTTAGCACAGATACGCAGTATTTT CASSFLTSGVSTDTQYF
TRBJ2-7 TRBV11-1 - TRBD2 TGTGCCAGCAGCAAACGAGCGGGAGTCGGGTACGAGCAGTACTTC CASSKRAGVGYEQYF
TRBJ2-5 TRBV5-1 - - TGCGCCAGCAGCTTGGCTCCAGGCGCTCAAGAGACCCAGTACTTC CASSLAPGAQETQYF
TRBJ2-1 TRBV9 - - TGTGCCAGCAGCGTAAGGGGGACACTGTCAGTCAGTGAGCAGTTCTTC CASSVRGTLSVSEQFF
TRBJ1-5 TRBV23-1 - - TGCGCCAGCAGTCTAAGGGCAGCGGCTCAGCCCCAGCATTTT CASSLRAAAQPQHF
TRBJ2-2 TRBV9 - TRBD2 TGTGCCAGCAGCTCGACTAGCGGGGGGGCCTACACCGGGGAGCTGTTTTTT CASSSTSGGAYTGELFF
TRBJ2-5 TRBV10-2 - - TGCGCCAGCAGGCAAAACAGGCCTGCTAGCCAAGAGACCCAGTACTTC CASRQNRPASQETQYF
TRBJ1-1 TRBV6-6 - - TGTGCCAGCAGTTATGGTCTTGGCTTGAACACTGAAGCTTTCTTT CASSYGLGLNTEAFF
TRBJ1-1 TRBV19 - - TGTGCCAGTAGTCCTCCCGTCGGGGGTTACACTGAAGCTTTCTTT CASSPPVGGYTEAFF